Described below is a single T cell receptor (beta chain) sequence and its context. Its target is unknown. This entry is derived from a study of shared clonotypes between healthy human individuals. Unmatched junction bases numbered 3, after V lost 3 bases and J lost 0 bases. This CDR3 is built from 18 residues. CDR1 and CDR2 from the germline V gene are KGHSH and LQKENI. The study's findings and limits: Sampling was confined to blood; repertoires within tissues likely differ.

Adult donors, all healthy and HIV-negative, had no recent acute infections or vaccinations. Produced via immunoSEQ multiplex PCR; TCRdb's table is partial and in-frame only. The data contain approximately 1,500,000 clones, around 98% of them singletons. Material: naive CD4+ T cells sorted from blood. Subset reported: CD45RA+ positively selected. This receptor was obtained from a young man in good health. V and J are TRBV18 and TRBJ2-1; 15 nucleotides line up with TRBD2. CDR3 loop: CASSPGLAGGGSYNEQFF. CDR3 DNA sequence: TGTGCCAGCTCACCCGGACTAGCGGGAGGGGGCTCCTACAATGAGCAGTTCTTC.